The 17 T cell receptor beta chains presented below share a single source sample, sequenced in a study of technical replicates of blood from a handful of donors. The repertoire was sequenced with immunoSEQ multiplex PCR; TCRdb's copy has only in-frame clones and lacks some. The sample consists of about 100,000 clones, 95% to 96% of them appearing once. The sample was T cells isolated from PBMCs. Source of these receptors: a human donor in good health.

This rearrangement joins TRBV5-6 to TRBJ1-4; the D gene is possibly TRBD1 (5 bases). Germline-derived CDR1 and CDR2 are SGHDT and YYEEEE. The CDR3 has 17 amino acids. V gave up 0 bases and J gave up 7 bases, with 19 bases separating them. CDR3 in DNA: TGTGCCAGCAGCTTGGAAATGGGGCGAGTATATCGTGAAAAACTGTTTTTT. It yields the protein CASSLEMGRVYREKLFF. Looking up the rest from reference TRBV5-6 and TRBJ1-4 gives the full variable domain: DAGVTQSPTHLIKTRGQQVTLRCSPKSGHDTVSWYQQALGQGPQFIFQYYEEEERQRGNFPDRFSGHQFPNYSSELNVNALLLGDSALYLCASSLEMGRVYREKLFFGSGTQLSVL.

This chain joins TRBV25-1 and TRBJ1-1; no clear D gene. Trimming took 4 bases from V and 8 from J, leaving 14 bases between them. CDR1 MGHDK and CDR2 SYGVNS come from the germline V gene. The CDR3 consists of 13 residues. Written as DNA, the CDR3 is TGTGCCAGCAGTGCCGGGGTCAGGACCGAAGCTTTCTTT. Translating gives CASSAGVRTEAFF.

J is TRBJ1-5 and V is TRBV2, with D uncertain. Germline CDR1 SNHLY, CDR2 FYNNEI. V lost 9 bases and J 0 bases, leaving 9 bases between the germline ends. The CDR3 length is 13 residues. The DNA of the CDR3 is TGTGCCAGTACAGTATCTAGCAATCAGCCCCAGCATTTT. Protein: CASTVSSNQPQHF.

This rearrangement joins TRBV27 to TRBJ1-4, with D uncertain. V lost 6 bases and J lost 0, with 8 bases in between. Germline CDR1 reads MNHEY; CDR2 reads SMNVEV (reference sequence). The length of the CDR3 is 14 residues. The CDR3 reads CASRESATNEKLFF. The CDR3, as DNA: TGTGCCAGCAGAGAGAGTGCAACTAATGAAAAACTGTTTTTT.

The CDR3 DNA follows: TGTGCCAGCAGTCCACAGCAGGGGGCGGCCTACGAGCAGTACTTC. Translation: CASSPQQGAAYEQYF. The chain recombines TRBV6-1 with TRBJ2-5, with 8 bases fitting TRBD1. The J call may be incorrect, as the DNA end agrees better with TRBJ2-7. CDR1 MNHNS and CDR2 SASEGT come from the germline V gene. CDR3 length: 15 amino acids.

The chain employs TRBV7-9 and TRBJ2-7; 9 bases fit TRBD1. This CDR3 contains 14 residues. Unmatched junction bases numbered 3, after V lost 3 bases and J lost 3 bases. Germline V gene lookup returns CDR1 SEHNR and CDR2 FQNEAQ (reference sequence). DNA of the CDR3: TGTGCCAGCAGCTTCCGGGACAGGGACTACGAGCAGTACTTC. Protein sequence: CASSFRDRDYEQYF.

The V and J genes are TRBV6-1 and TRBJ1-5; D may be TRBD1 (5 bases). CDR1 and CDR2 from the germline V gene are MNHNS and SASEGT. The CDR3 runs 11 residues. The V and J ends lost 9 bases and 7 bases respectively, with 10 bases between them. CDR3 nucleotides: TGTGCCAGAGGACAAGGGCAGCCCCAGCATTTT. Residues: CARGQGQPQHF.

The rearrangement joins TRBV28 to TRBJ2-4; no definite D call. The V end was cut by 4 bases, the J end by 0 bases, with 13 bases between. The germline gives CDR1 MDHEN, CDR2 SYDVKM. The CDR3 has 16 amino acids. The CDR3 region has the DNA TGTGCCAGCAGTTCGCCACCTCGGTCAGCCAAAAACATTCAGTACTTC. This sequence encodes CASSSPPRSAKNIQYF. The variable domain in full, completed from reference TRBV28 and TRBJ2-4, reads DVKVTQSSRYLVKRTGEKVFLECVQDMDHENMFWYRQDPGLGLRLIYFSYDVKMKEKGDIPEGYSVSREKKERFSLILESASTNQTSMYLCASSSPPRSAKNIQYFGAGTRLSVL.

The chain links TRBV7-3 to TRBJ1-1; 7 bases match TRBD1. Losses at the gene ends were 3 bases for V and 1 base for J; bases not matched to a gene: 5. This CDR3 contains 15 residues. Per the germline V gene, CDR1 is SGHTA and CDR2 is FQGTGA. The CDR3 here is CASSFRGGSNTEAFF. CDR3 nucleotide sequence: TGTGCCAGCAGCTTCCGAGGGGGCTCGAACACTGAAGCTTTCTTT.

The rearrangement uses TRBV28 and TRBJ1-2; D is possibly TRBD1 (6 bases). This CDR3 is built from 17 residues. The V gene's germline CDR1 is MDHEN and CDR2 SYDVKM. The V end lost 4 bases, the J end lost 5 bases, and 23 bases lay between the germline ends. CDR3 bases: TGTGCCAGCAGTTCAGGGGCAATCACCAACTCAGGGTATGGCTACACCTTC. It codes for CASSSGAITNSGYGYTF.

J is TRBJ2-7 and V is TRBV5-1; 9 bases agree with TRBD1. The ends lost 0 bases at V and 4 bases at J; junction bases unmatched: 11. This CDR3 is 17 amino acids long. The germline V gene has CDR1 SGHRS and CDR2 YFSETQ. The CDR3, as DNA: TGCGCCAGCAGCTTGGCGTGGGCGACAGGGGGTGCTTACGAGCAGTACTTC. This translates into CASSLAWATGGAYEQYF.

The chain employs TRBV28 and TRBJ2-1; 7 bases map to TRBD1. The CDR3 totals 17 residues. The trim removed 5 bases at V and 2 bases at J, leaving 12 bases unmatched. CDR1 MDHEN and CDR2 SYDVKM come from the germline V gene. The CDR3, as DNA: TGTGCCAGCAGTCCTCGACAGGGAATCTACGCCTACAATGAGCAGTTCTTC. Encoded protein: CASSPRQGIYAYNEQFF.

CDR3 DNA sequence: TGTGCCAGCAGCTTAGCGACCGGGACAGGGCCCTACGAGCAGTACTTC. Its translation is CASSLATGTGPYEQYF. The chain carries TRBV7-8 and TRBJ2-7; 9 nucleotides line up with TRBD1. CDR3 length: 16 residues. Trimming took 0 bases from V and 2 from J; bases not matched to a gene: 5. The germline V gene encodes CDR1 SGHVS and CDR2 FQNEAQ.

The gene calls are TRBV2 and TRBJ2-1; 11 positions match TRBD1. There are 14 residues in the CDR3. Trimming took 4 bases from V and 8 from J; bases not matched to a gene: 4. Germline V gives CDR1 SNHLY, CDR2 FYNNEI. CDR3 loop: CASSAGQGVYEQFF. CDR3 DNA: TGTGCCAGCAGTGCGGGACAGGGGGTCTATGAGCAGTTCTTC. Full variable domain (remainder filled in from reference TRBV2 and TRBJ2-1): EPEVTQTPSHQVTQMGQEVILRCVPISNHLYFYWYRQILGQKVEFLVSFYNNEISEKSEIFDDQFSVERPDGSNFTLKIRSTKLEDSAMYFCASSAGQGVYEQFFGPGTRLTVL.

The V and J genes are TRBV7-2 and TRBJ2-1, with 8 bases fitting TRBD2. Germline CDR1 SGHTA, CDR2 FQGNSA. V shed 0 bases and J 1 base; nucleotides not matched to a gene: 5. The CDR3 contains 17 residues. For the CDR3, the DNA is TGTGCCAGCAGCTTAGCGCCAGCGGGGGTTTCCTACAATGAGCAGTTCTTC. Protein product: CASSLAPAGVSYNEQFF.

This sequence joins TRBV28 and TRBJ2-3, with a tentative D call TRBD2 (5 bases). CDR1 MDHEN and CDR2 SYDVKM come from the germline V gene. V shed 3 bases and J shed 6 bases, with 10 bases lying between them. This CDR3 is built from 13 residues. The CDR3, as DNA: TGTGCCAGCAGTTTCCCCTGGGAGGATACGCAGTATTTT. As protein: CASSFPWEDTQYF.

V gene TRBV7-9 combines with J gene TRBJ2-7; tentative D call: TRBD1 (5 bases). There are 12 residues in the CDR3. Germline V gene data show CDR1 as SEHNR and CDR2 as FQNEAQ (reference sequence). Trimming removed 5 bases from V and 7 bases from J, with 12 bases in between. The CDR3 DNA reads as TGTGCCAGCAGCCCGACAGTATCGGAGCAGTACTTC. The encoded protein is CASSPTVSEQYF.